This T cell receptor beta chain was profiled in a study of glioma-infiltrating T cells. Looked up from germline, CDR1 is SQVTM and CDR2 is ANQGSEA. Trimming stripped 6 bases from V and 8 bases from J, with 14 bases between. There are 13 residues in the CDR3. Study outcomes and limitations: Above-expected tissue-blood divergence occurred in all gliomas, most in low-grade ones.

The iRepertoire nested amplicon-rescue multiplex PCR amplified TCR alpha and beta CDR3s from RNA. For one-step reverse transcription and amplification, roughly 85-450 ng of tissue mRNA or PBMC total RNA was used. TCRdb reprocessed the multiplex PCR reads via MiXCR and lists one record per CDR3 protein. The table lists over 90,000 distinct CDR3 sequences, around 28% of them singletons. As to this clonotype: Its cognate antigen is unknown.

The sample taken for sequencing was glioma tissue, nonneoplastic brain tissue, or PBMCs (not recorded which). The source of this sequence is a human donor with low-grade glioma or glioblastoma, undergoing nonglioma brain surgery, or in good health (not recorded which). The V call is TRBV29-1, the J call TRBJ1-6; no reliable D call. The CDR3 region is CSVKELSDSPLHF. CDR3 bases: TGCAGCGTAAAAGAGCTCAGTGATTCACCCCTCCACTTT. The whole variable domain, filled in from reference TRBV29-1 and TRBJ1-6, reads SAVISQKPSRDICQRGTSLTIQCQVDSQVTMMFWYRQQPGQSLTLIATANQGSEATYESGFVIDKFPISRPNLTFSTLTVSNMSPEDSSIYLCSVKELSDSPLHFGNGTRLTVT.